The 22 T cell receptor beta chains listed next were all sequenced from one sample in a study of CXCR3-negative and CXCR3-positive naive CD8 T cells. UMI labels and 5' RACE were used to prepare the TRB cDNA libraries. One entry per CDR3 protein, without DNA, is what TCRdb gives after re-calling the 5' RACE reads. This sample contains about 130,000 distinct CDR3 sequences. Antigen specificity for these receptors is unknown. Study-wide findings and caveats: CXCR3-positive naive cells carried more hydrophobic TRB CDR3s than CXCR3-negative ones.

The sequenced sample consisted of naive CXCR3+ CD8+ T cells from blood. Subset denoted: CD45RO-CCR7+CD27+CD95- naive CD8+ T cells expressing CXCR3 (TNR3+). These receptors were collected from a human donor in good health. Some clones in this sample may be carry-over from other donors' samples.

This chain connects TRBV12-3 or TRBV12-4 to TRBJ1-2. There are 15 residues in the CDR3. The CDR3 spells CASSPTSSANYGYTF.

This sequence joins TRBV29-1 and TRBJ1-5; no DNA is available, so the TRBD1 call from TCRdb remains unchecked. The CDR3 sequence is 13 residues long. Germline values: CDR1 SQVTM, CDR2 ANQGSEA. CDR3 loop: CSVDGDGNQPQHF.

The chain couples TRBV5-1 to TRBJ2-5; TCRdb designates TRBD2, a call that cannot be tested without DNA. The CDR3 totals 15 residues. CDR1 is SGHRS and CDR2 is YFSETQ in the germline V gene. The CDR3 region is CASSGLQDYEETQYF.

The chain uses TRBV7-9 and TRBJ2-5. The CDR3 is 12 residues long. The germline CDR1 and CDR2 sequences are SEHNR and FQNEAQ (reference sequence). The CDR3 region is CASSLVVETQYF.

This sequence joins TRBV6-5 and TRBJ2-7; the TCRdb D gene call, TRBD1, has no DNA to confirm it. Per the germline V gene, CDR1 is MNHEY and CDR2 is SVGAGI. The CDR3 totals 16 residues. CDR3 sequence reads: CASSYSSGQYINEQYF.

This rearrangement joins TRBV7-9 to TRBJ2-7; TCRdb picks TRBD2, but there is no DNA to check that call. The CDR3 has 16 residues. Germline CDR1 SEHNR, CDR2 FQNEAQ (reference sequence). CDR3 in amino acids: CASSLTSGRSLYEQYF.

The CDR3 protein is CSVPSGAFLYNEQFF. The rearrangement uses TRBV29-1 and TRBJ2-1; TCRdb selects TRBD1, and the lack of DNA leaves this call unchecked. The CDR3 loop spans 15 amino acids. The germline V gene encodes CDR1 SQVTM and CDR2 ANQGSEA.

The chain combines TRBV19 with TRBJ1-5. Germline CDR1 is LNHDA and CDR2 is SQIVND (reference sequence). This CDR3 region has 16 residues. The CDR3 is CASSLDLENSNQPQHF.

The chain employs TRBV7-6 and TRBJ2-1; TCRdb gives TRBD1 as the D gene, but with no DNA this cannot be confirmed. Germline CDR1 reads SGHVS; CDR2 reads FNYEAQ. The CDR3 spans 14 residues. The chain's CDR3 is CASSPGSGGDEQFF. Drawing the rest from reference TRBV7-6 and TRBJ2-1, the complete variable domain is GAGVSQSPRYKVTKRGQDVALRCDPISGHVSLYWYRQALGQGPEFLTYFNYEAQQDKSGLPNDRFSAERPEGSISTLTIQRTEQRDSAMYRCASSPGSGGDEQFFGPGTRLTVL.

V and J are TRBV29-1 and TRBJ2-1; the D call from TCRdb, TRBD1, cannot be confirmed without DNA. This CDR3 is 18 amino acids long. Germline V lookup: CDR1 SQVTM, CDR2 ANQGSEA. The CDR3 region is CSVQGGAEIRLSYNEQFF.

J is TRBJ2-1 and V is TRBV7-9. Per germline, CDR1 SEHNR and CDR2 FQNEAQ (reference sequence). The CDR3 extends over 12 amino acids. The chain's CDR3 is CASRLRADEQFF.

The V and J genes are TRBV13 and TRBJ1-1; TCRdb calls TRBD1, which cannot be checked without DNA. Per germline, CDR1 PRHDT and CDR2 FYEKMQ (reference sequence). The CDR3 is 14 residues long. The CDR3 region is CASSYNRGNTEAFF.

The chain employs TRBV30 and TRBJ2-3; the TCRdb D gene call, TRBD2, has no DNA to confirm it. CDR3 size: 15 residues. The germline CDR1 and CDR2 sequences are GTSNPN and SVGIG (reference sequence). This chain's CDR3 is CAWSSGTSESDTQYF. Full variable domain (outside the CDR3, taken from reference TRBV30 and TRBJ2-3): SQTIHQWPATLVQPVGSPLSLECTVEGTSNPNLYWYRQAAGRGLQLLFYSVGIGQISSEVPQNLSASRPQDRQFILSSKKLLLSDSGFYLCAWSSGTSESDTQYFGPGTRLTVL.

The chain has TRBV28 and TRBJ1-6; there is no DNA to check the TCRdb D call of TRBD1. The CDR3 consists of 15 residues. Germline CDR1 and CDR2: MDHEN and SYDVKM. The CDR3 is CASSPPLTGYSPLHF.

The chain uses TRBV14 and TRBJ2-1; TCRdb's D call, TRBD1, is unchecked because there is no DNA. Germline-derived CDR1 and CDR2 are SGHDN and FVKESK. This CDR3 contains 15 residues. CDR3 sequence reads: CASSTGTVSYNEQFF.

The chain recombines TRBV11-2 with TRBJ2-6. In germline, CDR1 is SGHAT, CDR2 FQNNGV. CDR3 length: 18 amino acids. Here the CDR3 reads CASSLVPVLSSGANVLTF.

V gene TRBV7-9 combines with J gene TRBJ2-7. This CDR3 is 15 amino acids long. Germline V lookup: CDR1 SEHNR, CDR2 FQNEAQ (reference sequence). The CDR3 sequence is CASSLDLHGSYEQYF.

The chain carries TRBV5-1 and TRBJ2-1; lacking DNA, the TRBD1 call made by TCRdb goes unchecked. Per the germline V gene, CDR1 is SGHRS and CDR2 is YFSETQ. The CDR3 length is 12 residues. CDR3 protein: CATRGGKGEQFF.

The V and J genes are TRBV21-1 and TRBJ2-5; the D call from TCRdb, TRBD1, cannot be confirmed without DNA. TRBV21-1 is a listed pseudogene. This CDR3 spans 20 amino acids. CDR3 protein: CASSKAATGRGEMYQETQYF.

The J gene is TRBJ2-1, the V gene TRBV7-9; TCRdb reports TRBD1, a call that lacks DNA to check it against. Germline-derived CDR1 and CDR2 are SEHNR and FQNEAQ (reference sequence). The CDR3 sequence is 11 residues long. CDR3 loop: CARGPDNEQFF.

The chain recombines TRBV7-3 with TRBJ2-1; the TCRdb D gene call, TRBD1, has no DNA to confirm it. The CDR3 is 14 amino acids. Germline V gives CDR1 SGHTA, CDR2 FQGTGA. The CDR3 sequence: CASSWGQGDNEQFF.

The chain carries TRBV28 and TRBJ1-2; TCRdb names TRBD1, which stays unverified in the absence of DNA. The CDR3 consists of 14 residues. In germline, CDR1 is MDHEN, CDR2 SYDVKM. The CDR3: CASSSLQGYYGYTF.